The entry below describes one TCR beta chain. A read error may produce the germline difference seen at one junction end. Germline CDR1 is LGHDT and CDR2 is YNNKEL (reference sequence). This CDR3 is built from 13 residues. The data were obtained in a study of T cell repertoires in cytomegalovirus infection. TCRdb reprocessed the reads via MiXCR and lists one record per CDR3 protein. The sample includes 300,000 or so distinct CDR3 sequences, about 9.2% of them seen just once. The chain has TRBV3-1 and TRBJ2-2; tentative D call: TRBD2 (6 bases). The sequenced sample consisted of PBMCs. The receptor was derived from a human donor in good health (CMV status not recorded). Some clones in this sample may be carry-over from other donors' samples. CDR3 region: CASSPGLAGDLFF. In DNA form, the CDR3 reads TGTGCCAGCAGCCCGGGACTCGCCGGGGACCTGTTTTTT. Full variable domain (remainder filled in from reference TRBV3-1 and TRBJ2-2): DTAVSQTPKYLVTQMGNDKSIKCEQNLGHDTMYWYKQDSKKFLKIMFSYNNKELIINETVPNRFSPKSPDKAHLNLHINSLELGDSAVYFCASSPGLAGDLFFGEGSRLTVL.